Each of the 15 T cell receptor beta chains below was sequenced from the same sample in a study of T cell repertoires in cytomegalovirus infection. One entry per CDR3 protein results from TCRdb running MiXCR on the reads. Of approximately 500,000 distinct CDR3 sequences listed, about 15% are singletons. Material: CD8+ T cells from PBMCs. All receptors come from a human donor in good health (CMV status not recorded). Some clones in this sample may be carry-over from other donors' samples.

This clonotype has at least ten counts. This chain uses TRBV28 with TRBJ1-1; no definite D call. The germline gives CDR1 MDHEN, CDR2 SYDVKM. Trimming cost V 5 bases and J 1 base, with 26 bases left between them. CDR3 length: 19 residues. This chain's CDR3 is CASSLPMAGKVRGNTEAFF. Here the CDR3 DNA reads TGTGCCAGCAGTCTTCCAATGGCAGGTAAAGTCCGCGGGAACACTGAAGCTTTCTTT.

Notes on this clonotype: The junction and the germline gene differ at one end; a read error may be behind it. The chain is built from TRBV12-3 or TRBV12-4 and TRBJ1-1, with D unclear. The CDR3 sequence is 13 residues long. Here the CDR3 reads CASSLAGSTEAYF. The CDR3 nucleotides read TGTGCCAGCAGTTTAGCGGGGAGCACTGAAGCTTACTTT.

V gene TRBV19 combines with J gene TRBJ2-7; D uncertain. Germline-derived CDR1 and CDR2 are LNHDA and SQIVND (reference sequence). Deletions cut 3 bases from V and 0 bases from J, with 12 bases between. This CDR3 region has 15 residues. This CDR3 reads CASSITATPSYEQYF. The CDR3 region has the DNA TGTGCCAGTAGTATCACGGCTACGCCCTCCTACGAGCAGTACTTC.

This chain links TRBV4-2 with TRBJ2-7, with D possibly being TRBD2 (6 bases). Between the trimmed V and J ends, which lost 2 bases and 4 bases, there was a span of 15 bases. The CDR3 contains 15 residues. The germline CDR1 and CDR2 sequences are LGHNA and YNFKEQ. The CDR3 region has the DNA TGTGCCAGCAGCCAATCCGTCGGGCTAGCGTACGAGCAGTACTTC. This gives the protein CASSQSVGLAYEQYF.

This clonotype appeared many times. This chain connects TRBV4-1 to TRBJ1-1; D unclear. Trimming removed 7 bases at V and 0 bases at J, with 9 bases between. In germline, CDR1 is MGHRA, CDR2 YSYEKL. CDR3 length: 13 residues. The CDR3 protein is CASTDTLNTEAFF. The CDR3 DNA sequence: TGCGCCAGCACCGACACATTGAACACTGAAGCTTTCTTT.

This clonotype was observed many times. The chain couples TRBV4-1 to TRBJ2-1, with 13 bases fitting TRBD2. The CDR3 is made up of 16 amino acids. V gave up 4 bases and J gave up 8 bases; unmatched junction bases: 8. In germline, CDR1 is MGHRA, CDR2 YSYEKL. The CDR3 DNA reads TGCGCCAGCAGCCCCCTGACAGGACTAGCGGGGGATGAGCAGTTCTTC. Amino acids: CASSPLTGLAGDEQFF.

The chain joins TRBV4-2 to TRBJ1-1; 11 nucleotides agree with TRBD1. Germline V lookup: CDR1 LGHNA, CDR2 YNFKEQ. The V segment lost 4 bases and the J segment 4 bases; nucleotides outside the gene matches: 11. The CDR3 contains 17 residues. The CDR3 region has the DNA TGTGCCAGCAGCCCCATCTGGACAGGGGGCAGAGGCACTGAAGCTTTCTTT. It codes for CASSPIWTGGRGTEAFF.

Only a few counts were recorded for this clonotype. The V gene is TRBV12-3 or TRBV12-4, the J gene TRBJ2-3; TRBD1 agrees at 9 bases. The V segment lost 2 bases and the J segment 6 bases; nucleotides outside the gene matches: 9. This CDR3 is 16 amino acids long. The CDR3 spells CASSLRIGTGSDTQYF. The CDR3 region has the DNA TGTGCCAGCAGTTTACGGATAGGGACAGGGAGCGATACGCAGTATTTT.

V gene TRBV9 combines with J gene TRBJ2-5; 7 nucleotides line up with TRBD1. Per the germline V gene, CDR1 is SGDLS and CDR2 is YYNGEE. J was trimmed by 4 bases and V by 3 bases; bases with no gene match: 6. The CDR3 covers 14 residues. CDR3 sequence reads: CASSETGYGETQYF. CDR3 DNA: TGTGCCAGCAGCGAGACAGGGTACGGAGAGACCCAGTACTTC.

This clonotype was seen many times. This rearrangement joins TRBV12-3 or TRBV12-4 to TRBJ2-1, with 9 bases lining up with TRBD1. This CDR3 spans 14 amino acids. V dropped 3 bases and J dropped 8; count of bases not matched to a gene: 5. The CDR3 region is CASSFPGQGHEQFF. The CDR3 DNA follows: TGTGCCAGCAGTTTTCCGGGACAGGGTCATGAGCAGTTCTTC.

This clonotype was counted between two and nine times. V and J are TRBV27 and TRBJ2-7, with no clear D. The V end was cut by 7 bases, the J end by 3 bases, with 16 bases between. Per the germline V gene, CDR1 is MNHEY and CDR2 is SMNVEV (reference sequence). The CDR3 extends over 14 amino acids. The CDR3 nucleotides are TGTGCCAGCATCAGCAACTCCGCGAACTACGAGCAGTACTTC. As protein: CASISNSANYEQYF.

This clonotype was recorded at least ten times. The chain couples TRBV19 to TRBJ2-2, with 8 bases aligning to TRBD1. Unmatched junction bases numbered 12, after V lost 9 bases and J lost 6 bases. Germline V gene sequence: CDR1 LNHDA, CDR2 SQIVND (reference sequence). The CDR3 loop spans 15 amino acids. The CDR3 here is CASYGRTGFSGELFF. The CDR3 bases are TGTGCCAGCTACGGTCGGACAGGGTTTTCCGGGGAGCTGTTTTTT. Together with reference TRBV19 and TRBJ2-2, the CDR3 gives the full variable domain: DGGITQSPKYLFRKEGQNVTLSCEQNLNHDAMYWYRQDPGQGLRLIYYSQIVNDFQKGDIAEGYSVSREKKESFPLTVTSAQKNPTAFYLCASYGRTGFSGELFFGEGSRLTVL.

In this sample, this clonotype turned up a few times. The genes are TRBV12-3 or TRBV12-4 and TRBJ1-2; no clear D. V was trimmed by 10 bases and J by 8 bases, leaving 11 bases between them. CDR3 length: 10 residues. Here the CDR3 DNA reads TGTGCCACCGGACGAGAGGGCTACACCTTC. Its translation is CATGREGYTF.

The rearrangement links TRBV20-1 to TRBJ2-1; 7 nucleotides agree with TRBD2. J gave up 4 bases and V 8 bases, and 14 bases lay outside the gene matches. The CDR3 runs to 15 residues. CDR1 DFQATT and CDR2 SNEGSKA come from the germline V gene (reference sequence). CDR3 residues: CSKLQLAQIYNEQFF. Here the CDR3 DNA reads TGCAGTAAACTTCAACTAGCGCAGATTTACAATGAGCAGTTCTTC.

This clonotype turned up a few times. The CDR3 nucleotides are TGTGCCAGCAGCCCCCCCGGCGGTCGGCGCCAAGAGACCCAGTACTTC. This gives the protein CASSPPGGRRQETQYF. The chain uses TRBV5-6 and TRBJ2-5, with no clear D. V lost 4 bases to trimming and J lost 1 base, with 17 bases between them. Germline V CDR1 and CDR2: SGHDT, YYEEEE. The CDR3 consists of 16 residues.